Listed here is a single TCR beta chain. This clone was observed once. Its cognate antigen has yet to be identified. No base quality information exists; no much larger clone differs at one position. V loses 2 bases at its end and J loses 1 base; junction bases beyond the gene matches: 2. According to the germline V gene (reference sequence), CDR1 reads SGHNT and CDR2 reads YYREEE. The CDR3 numbers 14 residues from cysteine through phenylalanine. Solely the CDR3 DNA is kept, with 42 bases framed from the first base. Libraries were prepared through the immunoSEQ multiplex PCR assay. To provide template for TCR sequencing, every sample had RNA extracted and reverse transcribed into cDNA. SuperScript III was used for first-strand cDNA synthesis, primed with a 2:1 mix of oligo-dT and random hexamers. Amplification bias was assessed with a synthetic immune receptor repertoire, and residual bias was removed computationally. The authors processed their data as follows. Raw reads were preprocessed to remove errors, and CDR3 was defined by IMGT conventions from the conserved cysteine to phenylalanine. Clonality was calculated as 1 minus Shannon entropy normalized by log2 of the number of productive unique TCRs. CD4 or CD8 identity of scalp clones was inferred by cross-referencing scalp TCRbeta sequences with sorted blood CD4 and CD8 repertoires. This immuneACCESS table, as held by TCRdb, lists in-frame sequences with V and J called but not all clones. Of the missing ones, under half trace to an unresolved V gene in checked studies; the others have no known cause. V, J and clone size are taken as reported in that table, and D and trimming were inferred from the DNA itself. This sample holds 100,000 to 150,000 clones; over 60% were observed only once. The top ten clones comprise approximately 5.1% of the sample.

The sample comes from a study of CD8+ T cells in alopecia areata (dated by TCRdb to 2016 to 2019). Background on the whole study: Treated patients were enrolled in an open-label pilot trial of oral tofacitinib at 5 to 10 mg twice daily for moderate-to-severe alopecia areata. Tofacitinib was administered for 6 to 18 months, and 6 months of follow-up off drug were then conducted to assess delayed response and recurrence. The SALT score, which quantifies the percentage of affected scalp surface area, was used to measure disease severity in treated patients. High-throughput TCRbeta sequencing was used to examine T cell clonal expansion in alopecia areata in both the C3H/HeJ mouse model and human patients. In humans, TCRbeta sequencing was performed on scalp tissue and on sorted CD4+ and CD8+ peripheral blood T cells from healthy controls and from patients with patchy or totalis/universalis alopecia areata. Biopsies were taken from tofacitinib-treated patients at baseline and again at 4 and 24 weeks into treatment, and several of those patients also had a later scalp biopsy. Clonality in the scalp was compared among normal scalp (n=4), patchy alopecia areata scalp (n=8), and alopecia totalis/universalis scalp (n=8). RNA was extracted with the PAXgene miRNA kit for fixed scalp, the miRNeasy kit for PBMCs, and the RNeasy kit for mouse skin. Amplification of TCRbeta CDR3 regions was done by immunoSEQ multiplex PCR using 35 Vbeta forward primers and 13 Jbeta reverse primers. Overall study outcomes, separate from this receptor: Many expanded lesional clones were found to persist in scalp and blood during tofacitinib treatment, and relapse after treatment cessation may be partly explained by this persistence. Because the treated cohort was small and included a single nonresponder, larger studies are needed to assess links between baseline CD8+ expansion and response. Shared TCR sequences between patients were less evident than in mice, which may be partly attributable to HLA diversity in the patient population. Tofacitinib significantly decreased scalp clonality and the number of expanded CD8+ clones among the top 100 scalp clones. Lesional scalp, especially in alopecia totalis/universalis, showed higher clonality and more expanded CD8+ clones than normal scalp, suggesting antigenic drive. Unlike mouse skin, where gammadelta T cells dominate, normal human skin contains resident alphabeta T cells that get sequenced too, which complicates analysis of the scalp TCR repertoire.

The sample's time point label is to be understood as: more than 3 weeks on oral tofacitinib. Sample treatment or condition, as interpreted from the label and publication: oral pan-JAK inhibitor, 5-10 mg twice daily. Peripheral blood and lesional scalp punch biopsies were obtained from patients with alopecia areata. PBMCs were isolated by density centrifugation and stained for CD3, CD4 and CD8, after which CD4+ and CD8+ T cells were sorted on a FACSAria. The sample was CD4+ T cells sorted from blood, taken at week 4, from a patient treated with tofacitinib. The sequence links TRBV5-4 to TRBJ1-1; TRBD1 lines up with 7 middle nucleotides. The clonotype originates from a human donor with alopecia areata. CDR3 reads: CASSFQGGNTEAFF. The nucleotide sequence is given as TGTGCCAGCAGCTTCCAGGGGGGGAACACTGAAGCTTTCTTT.